This section outlines one TCR beta chain sequence together with its context. Measured with immunoSEQ multiplex PCR; TCRdb has only the in-frame clones, and not every one. The data hold 150,000 or so clones, with around nine tenths observed a single time. The data derive from a study of cytotoxic CD8 clonotypes in ibrutinib-treated CLL. On the study more broadly: For this cohort, patients were some 12 relapsed/refractory and some 15 treatment-naive, while 17 were IGHV unmutated.

This CDR3 is 15 amino acids long. CDR1 and CDR2 (germline): KGHSH, LQKENI. V gave up 4 bases and J gave up 3 bases; unmatched junction bases: 5. The source material was PBMCs, sampled at disease progression, from a patient treated with ibrutinib. The clonotype was recovered from a human donor with chronic lymphocytic leukemia. The rearrangement joins TRBV18 to TRBJ2-5; 10 nucleotides line up with TRBD1. The CDR3 coding sequence is TGTGCCAGCTCACTCTGGACAGGGGGTGAAGAGACCCAGTACTTC. Amino acid sequence: CASSLWTGGEETQYF.